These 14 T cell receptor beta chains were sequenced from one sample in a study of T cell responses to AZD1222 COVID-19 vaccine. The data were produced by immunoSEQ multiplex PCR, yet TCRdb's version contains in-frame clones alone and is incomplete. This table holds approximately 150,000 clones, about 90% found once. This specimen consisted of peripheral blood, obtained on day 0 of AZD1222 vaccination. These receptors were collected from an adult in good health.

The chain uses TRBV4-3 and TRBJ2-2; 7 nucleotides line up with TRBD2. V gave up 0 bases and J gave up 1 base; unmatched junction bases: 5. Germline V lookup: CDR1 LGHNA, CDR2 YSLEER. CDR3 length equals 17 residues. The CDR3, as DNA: TGCGCCAGCAGCCAAGAAGTGGCTAGCGGGAACACCGGGGAGCTGTTTTTT. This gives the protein CASSQEVASGNTGELFF.

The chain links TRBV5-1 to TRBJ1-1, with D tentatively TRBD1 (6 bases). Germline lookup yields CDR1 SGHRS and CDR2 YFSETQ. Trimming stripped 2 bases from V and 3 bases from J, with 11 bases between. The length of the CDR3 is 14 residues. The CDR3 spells CASSFNGGHTEAFF. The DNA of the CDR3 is TGCGCCAGCAGCTTTAACGGGGGGCACACTGAAGCTTTCTTT. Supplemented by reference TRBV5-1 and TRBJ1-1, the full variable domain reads KAGVTQTPRYLIKTRGQQVTLSCSPISGHRSVSWYQQTPGQGLQFLFEYFSETQRNKGNFPGRFSGRQFSNSRSEMNVSTLELGDSALYLCASSFNGGHTEAFFGQGTRLTVV.

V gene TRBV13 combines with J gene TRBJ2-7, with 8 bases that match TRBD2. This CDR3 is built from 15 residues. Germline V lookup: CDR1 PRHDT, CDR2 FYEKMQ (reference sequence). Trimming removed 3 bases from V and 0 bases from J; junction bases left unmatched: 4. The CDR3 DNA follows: TGTGCCAGCAGCTTTAGCGGGACAATCTCCTACGAGCAGTACTTC. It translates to CASSFSGTISYEQYF. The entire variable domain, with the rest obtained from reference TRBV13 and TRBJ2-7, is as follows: AAGVIQSPRHLIKEKRETATLKCYPIPRHDTVYWYQQGPGQDPQFLISFYEKMQSDKGSIPDRFSAQQFSDYHSELNMSSLELGDSALYFCASSFSGTISYEQYFGPGTRLTVT.

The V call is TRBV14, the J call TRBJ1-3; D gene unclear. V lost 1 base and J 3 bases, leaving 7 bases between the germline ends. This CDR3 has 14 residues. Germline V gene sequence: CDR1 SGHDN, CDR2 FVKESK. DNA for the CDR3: TGTGCCAGCAGCCAAGTAATCGGTGGAAACACCATATATTTT. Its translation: CASSQVIGGNTIYF.

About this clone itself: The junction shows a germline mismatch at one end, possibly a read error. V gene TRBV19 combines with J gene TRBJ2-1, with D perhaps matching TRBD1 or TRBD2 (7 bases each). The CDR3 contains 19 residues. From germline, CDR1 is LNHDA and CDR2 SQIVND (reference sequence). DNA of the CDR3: TGTGCCAGTAGTATACTTTTTCGTTGGGGAGGGGGCTCCAACAATGAGCAGTTCTTC. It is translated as CASSILFRWGGGSNNEQFF.

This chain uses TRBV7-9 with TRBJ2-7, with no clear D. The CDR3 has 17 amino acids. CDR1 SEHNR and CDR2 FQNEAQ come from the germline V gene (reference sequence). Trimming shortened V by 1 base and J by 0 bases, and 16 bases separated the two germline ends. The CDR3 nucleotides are TGTGCCAGCAGCTTAGGCGCGGACCCCCGGAGCTCCTACGAGCAGTACTTC. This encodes CASSLGADPRSSYEQYF.

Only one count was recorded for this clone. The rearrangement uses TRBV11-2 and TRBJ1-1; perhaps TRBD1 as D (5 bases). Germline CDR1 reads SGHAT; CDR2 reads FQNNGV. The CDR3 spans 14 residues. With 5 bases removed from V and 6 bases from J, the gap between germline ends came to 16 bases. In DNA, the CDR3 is TGTGCCAGCAGCCCGTTTGAAGGGGTCTCTGAAGCTTTCTTT. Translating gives CASSPFEGVSEAFF.

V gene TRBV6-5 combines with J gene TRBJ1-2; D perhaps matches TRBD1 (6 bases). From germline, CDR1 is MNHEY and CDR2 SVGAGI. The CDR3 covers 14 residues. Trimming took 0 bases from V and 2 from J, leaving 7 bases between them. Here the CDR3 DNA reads TGTGCCAGCAGTTACTCAAGGGGGAACTATGGCTACACCTTC. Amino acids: CASSYSRGNYGYTF.

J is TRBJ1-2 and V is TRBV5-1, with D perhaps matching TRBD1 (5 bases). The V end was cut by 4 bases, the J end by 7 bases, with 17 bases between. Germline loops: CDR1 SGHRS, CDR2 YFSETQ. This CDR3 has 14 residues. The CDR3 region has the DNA TGCGCCAGCAGCGTGGTGGGGGAGTCTTCTGGCTACACCTTC. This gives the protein CASSVVGESSGYTF.

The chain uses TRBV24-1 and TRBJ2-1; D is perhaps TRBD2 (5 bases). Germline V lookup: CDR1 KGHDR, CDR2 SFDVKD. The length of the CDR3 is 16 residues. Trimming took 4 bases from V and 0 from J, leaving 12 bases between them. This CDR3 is CATSESGESSYNEQFF. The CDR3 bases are TGTGCCACCAGTGAGTCCGGGGAGAGCTCCTACAATGAGCAGTTCTTC.

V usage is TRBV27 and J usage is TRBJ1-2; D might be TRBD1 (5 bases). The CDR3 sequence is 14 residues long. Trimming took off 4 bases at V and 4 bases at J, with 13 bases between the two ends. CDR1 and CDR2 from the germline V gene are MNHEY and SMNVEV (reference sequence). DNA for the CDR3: TGTGCCAGCAGTTATGCGAACGGGGCCTATGGCTACACCTTC. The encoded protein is CASSYANGAYGYTF.

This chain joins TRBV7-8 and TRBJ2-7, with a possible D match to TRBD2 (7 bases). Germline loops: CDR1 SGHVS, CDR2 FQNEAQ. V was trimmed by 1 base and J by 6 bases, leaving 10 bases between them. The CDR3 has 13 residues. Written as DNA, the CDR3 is TGTGCCAGCAGCTTAGACAGGGAGGGCGAGCAGTACTTC. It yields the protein CASSLDREGEQYF.

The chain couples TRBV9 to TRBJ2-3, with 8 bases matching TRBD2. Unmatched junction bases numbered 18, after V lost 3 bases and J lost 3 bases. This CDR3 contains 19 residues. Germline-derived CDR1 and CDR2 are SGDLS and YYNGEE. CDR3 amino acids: CASSETSGVIHTETDTQYF. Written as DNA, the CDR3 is TGTGCCAGCAGCGAAACTAGCGGAGTGATCCATACTGAGACAGATACGCAGTATTTT.

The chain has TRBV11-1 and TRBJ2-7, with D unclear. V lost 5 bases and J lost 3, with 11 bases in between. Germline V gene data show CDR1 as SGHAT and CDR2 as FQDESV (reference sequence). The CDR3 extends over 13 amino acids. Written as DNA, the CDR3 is TGTGCCAGCAGCCCGGGTCTTCTCTACGAGCAGTACTTC. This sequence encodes CASSPGLLYEQYF. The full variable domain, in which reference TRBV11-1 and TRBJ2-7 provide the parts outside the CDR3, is EAEVAQSPRYKITEKSQAVAFWCDPISGHATLYWYRQILGQGPELLVQFQDESVVDDSQLPKDRFSAERLKGVDSTLKIQPAELGDSAMYLCASSPGLLYEQYFGPGTRLTVT.